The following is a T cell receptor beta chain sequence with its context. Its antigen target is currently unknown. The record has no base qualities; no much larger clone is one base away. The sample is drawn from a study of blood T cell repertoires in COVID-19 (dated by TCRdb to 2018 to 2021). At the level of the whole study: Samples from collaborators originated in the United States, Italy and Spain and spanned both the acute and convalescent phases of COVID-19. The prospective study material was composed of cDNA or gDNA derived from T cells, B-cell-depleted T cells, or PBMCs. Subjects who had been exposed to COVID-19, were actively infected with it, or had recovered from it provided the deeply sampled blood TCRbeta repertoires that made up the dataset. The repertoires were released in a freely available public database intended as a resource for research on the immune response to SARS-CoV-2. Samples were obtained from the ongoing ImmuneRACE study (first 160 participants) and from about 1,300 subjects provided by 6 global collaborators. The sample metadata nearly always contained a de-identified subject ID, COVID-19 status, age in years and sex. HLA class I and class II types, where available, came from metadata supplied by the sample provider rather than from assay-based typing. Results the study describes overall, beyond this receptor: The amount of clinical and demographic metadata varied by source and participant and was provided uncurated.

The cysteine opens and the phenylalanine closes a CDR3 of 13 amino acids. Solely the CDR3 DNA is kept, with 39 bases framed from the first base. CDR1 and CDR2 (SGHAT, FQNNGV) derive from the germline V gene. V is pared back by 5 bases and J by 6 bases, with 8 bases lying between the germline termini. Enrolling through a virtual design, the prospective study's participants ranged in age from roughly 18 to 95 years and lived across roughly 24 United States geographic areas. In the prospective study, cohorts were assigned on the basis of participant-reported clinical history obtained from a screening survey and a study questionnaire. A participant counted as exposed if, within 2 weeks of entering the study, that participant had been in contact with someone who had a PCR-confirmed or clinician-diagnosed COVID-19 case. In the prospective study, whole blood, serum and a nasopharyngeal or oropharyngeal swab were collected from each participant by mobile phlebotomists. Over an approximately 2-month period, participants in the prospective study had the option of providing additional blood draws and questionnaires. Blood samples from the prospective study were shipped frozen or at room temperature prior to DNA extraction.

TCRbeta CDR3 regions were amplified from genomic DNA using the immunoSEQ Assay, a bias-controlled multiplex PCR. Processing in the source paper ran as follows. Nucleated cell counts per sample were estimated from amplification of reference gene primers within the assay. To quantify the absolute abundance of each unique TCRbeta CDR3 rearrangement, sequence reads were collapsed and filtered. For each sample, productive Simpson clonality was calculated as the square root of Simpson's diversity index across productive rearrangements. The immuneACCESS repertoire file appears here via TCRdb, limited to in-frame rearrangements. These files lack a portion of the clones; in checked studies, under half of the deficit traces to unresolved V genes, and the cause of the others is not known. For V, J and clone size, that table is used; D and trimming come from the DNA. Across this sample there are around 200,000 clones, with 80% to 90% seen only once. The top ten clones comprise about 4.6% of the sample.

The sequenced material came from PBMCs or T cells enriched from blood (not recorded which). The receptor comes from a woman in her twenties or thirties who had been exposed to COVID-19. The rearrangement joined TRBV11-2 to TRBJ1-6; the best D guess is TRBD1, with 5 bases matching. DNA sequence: TGTGCCAGCAGCGATAGGGGTAATTCACCCCTCCACTTT. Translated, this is CASSDRGNSPLHF.